The next 31 T cell receptor beta chains were all read from a single sample in a study of shared clonotypes between healthy human individuals. The data were produced by immunoSEQ multiplex PCR, yet TCRdb's version contains in-frame clones alone and is incomplete. The repertoire holds about 1.5 million clones, with roughly 97% as singletons. The specimen sequenced was naive CD4+ T cells sorted from blood. Subset given: CD45RA+ positively selected. These receptors all stem from a man aged 25-45 years in good health.

The chain recombines TRBV5-6 with TRBJ2-4; TRBD2 is a possible D gene (5 bases). Germline CDR1 and CDR2: SGHDT and YYEEEE. The V and J ends lost 1 base and 1 base respectively, with 12 bases between them. The length of the CDR3 is 16 residues. DNA of the CDR3: TGTGCCAGCAGCTTGAGAGGGTTCGGTGCCAAAAACATTCAGTACTTC. Translated, it gives CASSLRGFGAKNIQYF.

CDR3: CASSLGGTGRGYEQYF. The CDR3 DNA sequence: TGCGCCAGCAGCTTAGGTGGGACAGGGAGGGGATACGAGCAGTACTTC. This chain joins TRBV5-1 and TRBJ2-7; 9 nucleotides line up with TRBD1. V was clipped by 2 bases and J by 4 bases; unmatched bases: 10. CDR3 size: 16 residues. The germline CDR1 and CDR2 sequences are SGHRS and YFSETQ. The full variable domain, in which reference TRBV5-1 and TRBJ2-7 provide the parts outside the CDR3, is KAGVTQTPRYLIKTRGQQVTLSCSPISGHRSVSWYQQTPGQGLQFLFEYFSETQRNKGNFPGRFSGRQFSNSRSEMNVSTLELGDSALYLCASSLGGTGRGYEQYFGPGTRLTVT.

Here the CDR3 reads CATSRDGVSYNEQFF. CDR3 DNA sequence: TGTGCCACCAGCAGAGATGGAGTAAGTTACAATGAGCAGTTCTTC. The chain employs TRBV15 and TRBJ2-1; D is ambiguous. The CDR3 covers 15 residues. The V end lost 0 bases, the J end lost 4 bases, and 10 bases lay between the germline ends. Germline CDR1 is LNHNV and CDR2 is YYDKDF (reference sequence).

This clone was found once. The chain employs TRBV6-1 and TRBJ2-2; D not certain. Trimming removed 8 bases at V and 10 bases at J, with 20 bases between. The CDR3 is made up of 14 amino acids. Germline assignment: CDR1 MNHNS and CDR2 SASEGT. The CDR3 loop is CASSFAGGAKELFF. In DNA form, the CDR3 reads TGTGCCAGCTCATTCGCAGGCGGAGCGAAGGAGCTGTTTTTT.

The J gene is TRBJ2-7, the V gene TRBV7-8, with D possibly TRBD1 on 6 matching bases. The CDR3 contains 12 residues. Germline V lookup: CDR1 SGHVS, CDR2 FQNEAQ. The V gene lost 4 bases and the J gene lost 6 bases, with 10 bases spanning the gap. The CDR3 DNA sequence: TGTGCCAGCAGCTCGGCCAGGGGCGAGCAGTACTTC. It yields the protein CASSSARGEQYF.

The chain joins TRBV18 to TRBJ2-1, with TRBD2 identical over 11 bases. Looked up from germline, CDR1 is KGHSH and CDR2 is LQKENI. Germline trimming cut 4 bases from V and 6 bases from J; bases unmatched to any gene: 8. This CDR3 is built from 16 residues. CDR3 nucleotide sequence: TGTGCCAGCTCACTCATAGCGGGAGGGCTAGGCAATGAGCAGTTCTTC. Translating it yields CASSLIAGGLGNEQFF.

The V call is TRBV29-1, the J call TRBJ1-2, with TRBD1 matching over 9 bases. V dropped 7 bases and J dropped 6; count of bases not matched to a gene: 9. The CDR3 is 13 residues long. Germline V gene data show CDR1 as SQVTM and CDR2 as ANQGSEA. CDR3 amino acids: CSATGTGRDGYTF. The CDR3 DNA sequence: TGCAGCGCCACCGGGACAGGGAGGGATGGCTACACCTTC.

The chain combines TRBV19 with TRBJ2-2, with 8 positions matching TRBD2. Trimming at V came to 7 bases and at J to 9 bases, leaving 4 bases not matched to a gene. Germline values: CDR1 LNHDA, CDR2 SQIVND (reference sequence). The CDR3 sequence is 12 residues long. The CDR3 loop reads CASTSGGRELFF. The CDR3 DNA reads as TGTGCCAGTACGAGCGGGGGCCGGGAGCTGTTTTTT.

The chain uses TRBV20-1 and TRBJ1-2; tentative D call: TRBD1 (5 bases). Germline V gives CDR1 DFQATT, CDR2 SNEGSKA (reference sequence). The CDR3 loop spans 11 amino acids. The CDR3 loop is CTGPGTDGYTF. The CDR3 DNA reads TGCACCGGGCCCGGGACGGATGGCTACACCTTC.

In regard to this clone: This sample also contains other DNA sequences that code for the same CDR3. The chain combines TRBV5-1 with TRBJ2-3; D remains ambiguous. V lost 4 bases and J 4 bases, leaving 10 bases between the germline ends. Per the germline V gene, CDR1 is SGHRS and CDR2 is YFSETQ. This CDR3 spans 13 amino acids. The CDR3 here is CASSVSGPDTQYF. The CDR3 DNA is TGCGCCAGCAGCGTTTCGGGCCCAGATACGCAGTATTTT. Combining the CDR3 with reference TRBV5-1 and TRBJ2-3 gives the whole variable domain KAGVTQTPRYLIKTRGQQVTLSCSPISGHRSVSWYQQTPGQGLQFLFEYFSETQRNKGNFPGRFSGRQFSNSRSEMNVSTLELGDSALYLCASSVSGPDTQYFGPGTRLTVL.

This clone appeared once. This chain connects TRBV28 to TRBJ1-1, with 11 bases fitting TRBD1. The CDR3 length is 14 residues. With V trimmed by 6 bases and J by 4 bases, 4 bases remained unmatched. Germline V lookup: CDR1 MDHEN, CDR2 SYDVKM. In nucleotides, the CDR3 is TGTGCCAGCAGCCTAGGGACAGGGGGCACTGAAGCTTTCTTT. Translated, it gives CASSLGTGGTEAFF.

The rearrangement joins TRBV27 to TRBJ2-3, with 15 bases that match TRBD2. V shed 5 bases and J 9 bases; nucleotides not matched to a gene: 15. The CDR3 extends over 18 amino acids. Germline V lookup: CDR1 MNHEY, CDR2 SMNVEV (reference sequence). The CDR3 loop reads CASSPRTSGRAIGGTQYF. DNA of the CDR3: TGTGCCAGCAGTCCAAGGACTAGCGGGAGGGCCATAGGAGGAACGCAGTATTTT.

Comments on this clone: The sample has other DNA sequences that encode this CDR3 too. This chain uses TRBV28 with TRBJ1-2; no definite D call. Trimming pared 3 bases from V and 4 bases from J, leaving 6 bases between. The CDR3 spans 12 residues. Germline V lookup: CDR1 MDHEN, CDR2 SYDVKM. As DNA, the CDR3 is TGTGCCAGCAGTTTGGCAGGCTATGGCTACACCTTC. Amino acids: CASSLAGYGYTF.

The count of this clone is one. This sequence joins TRBV5-1 and TRBJ2-5, with D maybe TRBD2 (5 bases). The CDR3 contains 13 residues. Germline CDR1 and CDR2: SGHRS and YFSETQ. The V and J ends lost 3 bases and 7 bases respectively, with 13 bases between them. The CDR3 spells CASSWMEVGTQYF. The CDR3 nucleotides read TGCGCCAGCAGCTGGATGGAGGTGGGGACCCAGTACTTC. The whole variable domain, remainder taken from reference TRBV5-1 and TRBJ2-5, is KAGVTQTPRYLIKTRGQQVTLSCSPISGHRSVSWYQQTPGQGLQFLFEYFSETQRNKGNFPGRFSGRQFSNSRSEMNVSTLELGDSALYLCASSWMEVGTQYFGPGTRLLVL.

This chain connects TRBV5-1 to TRBJ2-3; the match to TRBD1 covers 9 bases. The CDR3 length is 14 residues. Germline trimming cut 4 bases from V and 6 bases from J; bases unmatched to any gene: 6. Germline V gene lookup returns CDR1 SGHRS and CDR2 YFSETQ. The CDR3 reads CASSGQGTRDTQYF. The CDR3 region has the DNA TGCGCCAGCAGCGGACAGGGGACCCGTGATACGCAGTATTTT.

This clone has a single count. The chain combines TRBV5-4 with TRBJ2-7; 8 positions match TRBD1. CDR3 size: 14 residues. Germline values: CDR1 SGHNT, CDR2 YYREEE (reference sequence). With 9 bases clipped from V and 2 bases from J, the junction kept 10 bases outside the gene matches. The CDR3 nucleotides are TGTGCCACTAACAGGGGGGCGTCCACCTACGAGCAGTACTTC. The encoded protein is CATNRGASTYEQYF.

The chain is built from TRBV10-3 and TRBJ2-1; TRBD2 is a possible D gene (6 bases). CDR3 size: 15 residues. CDR1 and CDR2 from the germline V gene are ENHRY and SYGVKD. V lost 1 base and J 5 bases, leaving 12 bases between the germline ends. The CDR3 is CAISEFAGYNNEQFF. The DNA for the CDR3 is TGTGCCATCAGTGAGTTCGCGGGATACAACAATGAGCAGTTCTTC.

The chain recombines TRBV11-3 with TRBJ2-1; 9 bases line up with TRBD1. Unmatched junction bases numbered 4, after V lost 1 base and J lost 3 bases. The V gene's germline CDR1 is SGHNT and CDR2 YENEEA. This CDR3 has 16 amino acids. This chain's CDR3 is CASSLVTGGDYNEQFF. The CDR3 DNA reads TGTGCCAGCAGCTTAGTTACAGGGGGCGACTACAATGAGCAGTTCTTC.

This clone was counted a single time. The chain joins TRBV18 to TRBJ2-2; 10 bases fit TRBD2. The CDR3 consists of 16 residues. With V trimmed by 2 bases and J by 2 bases, 2 bases remained unmatched. Germline CDR1 is KGHSH and CDR2 is LQKENI. CDR3 bases: TGTGCCAGCTCACCAGGACTAGCGGTTAACACCGGGGAGCTGTTTTTT. Translating it yields CASSPGLAVNTGELFF. The whole variable domain, filled in from reference TRBV18 and TRBJ2-2, reads NAGVMQNPRHLVRRRGQEARLRCSPMKGHSHVYWYRQLPEEGLKFMVYLQKENIIDESGMPKERFSAEFPKEGPSILRIQQVVRGDSAAYFCASSPGLAVNTGELFFGEGSRLTVL.

The V and J genes are TRBV6-1 and TRBJ2-7; tentatively, D is TRBD1 (7 bases). The CDR3 runs to 15 residues. V lost 2 bases and J lost 6, with 17 bases in between. CDR1 and CDR2 from the germline V gene are MNHNS and SASEGT. The CDR3 reads CASSERRQGLAEQYF. CDR3 DNA: TGTGCCAGCAGTGAACGCCGACAGGGACTGGCCGAGCAGTACTTC.

The rearrangement joins TRBV4-1 to TRBJ2-2, with D perhaps matching TRBD1 (6 bases). V was cut by 10 bases and J by 3 bases, with 18 bases left in between. Germline loops: CDR1 MGHRA, CDR2 YSYEKL. The CDR3 has 15 amino acids. The chain's CDR3 is CATQPGTTYTGELFF. For the CDR3, the DNA is TGCGCCACCCAGCCAGGGACAACTTACACCGGGGAGCTGTTTTTT.

The rearrangement uses TRBV6-5 and TRBJ2-3, with D possibly TRBD1 on 6 matching bases. Trimming pared 2 bases from V and 7 bases from J, leaving 19 bases between. The length of the CDR3 is 16 residues. Per germline, CDR1 MNHEY and CDR2 SVGAGI. This CDR3 is CASSYGWGRNHYTQYF. The CDR3, as DNA: TGTGCCAGCAGTTACGGGTGGGGGCGGAATCACTATACGCAGTATTTT.

V and J are TRBV6-1 and TRBJ2-7; 7 bases agree with TRBD2. The CDR3 runs 14 residues. The junction had 8 bases not matched to a gene; V was cut back by 8 bases and J by 1 base. Germline CDR1 reads MNHNS; CDR2 reads SASEGT. The CDR3 here is CASLTPGGSYEQYF. In nucleotides, the CDR3 is TGTGCCAGCCTTACTCCCGGGGGGTCCTACGAGCAGTACTTC.

DNA of the CDR3: TGTGCCAGTCACCCTGGGGGGGCCGCTGAAGCTTTCTTT. Its translation is CASHPGGAAEAFF. The chain recombines TRBV19 with TRBJ1-1, with D tentatively TRBD1 (6 bases). The germline V gene has CDR1 LNHDA and CDR2 SQIVND (reference sequence). This CDR3 spans 13 amino acids. Trimming stripped 8 bases from V and 6 bases from J, with 16 bases between.

J is TRBJ1-3 and V is TRBV9; D is possibly TRBD1 (5 bases). Germline-derived CDR1 and CDR2 are SGDLS and YYNGEE. With 2 bases removed from V and 3 bases from J, the gap between germline ends came to 12 bases. This CDR3 comprises 15 residues. Here the CDR3 reads CASSVLGAGGNTIYF. CDR3 nucleotides: TGTGCCAGCAGCGTCTTAGGGGCTGGTGGAAACACCATATATTTT.

The gene calls are TRBV6-6 and TRBJ1-5; TRBD1 agrees at 7 bases. Germline V gives CDR1 MNHNY, CDR2 SVGAGI (reference sequence). V trimming: 2 bases; J trimming: 5 bases; junction bases outside the gene matches: 9. The CDR3 is 16 residues long. The CDR3 DNA reads as TGTGCCAGCAGTTACCAAGGGGGCCTTACTTATCAGCCCCAGCATTTT. Translation gives CASSYQGGLTYQPQHF.

V is TRBV11-2 and J is TRBJ2-7, with 7 bases that match TRBD2. This CDR3 has 16 residues. Germline V gene sequence: CDR1 SGHAT, CDR2 FQNNGV. Trimming cost V 6 bases and J 3 bases; bases outside gene matches: 14. The CDR3 sequence: CASSASGRSGGYEQYF. As DNA, the CDR3 is TGTGCCAGCAGTGCTAGCGGACGATCGGGGGGCTACGAGCAGTACTTC.

The rearrangement uses TRBV5-3 and TRBJ2-7; a weak D match, TRBD2 (5 bases). TRBV5-3 falls under the ORF class, with uncertain function. With 1 base removed from V and 3 bases from J, the gap between germline ends came to 20 bases. This CDR3 comprises 17 residues. The CDR3 DNA sequence: TGTGCCAGAAGCTTGTTGGCGGGCGCACCCGAATACTACGAGCAGTACTTC. Translated: CARSLLAGAPEYYEQYF.

The chain has TRBV5-6 and TRBJ2-3; 8 bases line up with TRBD2. The CDR3 consists of 12 residues. Per the germline V gene, CDR1 is SGHDT and CDR2 is YYEEEE. Losses at the gene ends were 4 bases for V and 13 bases for J; bases not matched to a gene: 8. CDR3 sequence (DNA): TGTGCCAGCAGCCTCCTTCGGGAGGGGGAGTATTTT. This encodes CASSLLREGEYF.

V gene TRBV7-9 combines with J gene TRBJ2-1; 12 positions agree with TRBD2. V lost 5 bases, J lost 4 bases, and 12 bases stayed unmatched. Germline CDR1 and CDR2: SEHNR and FQNEAQ (reference sequence). This CDR3 region has 18 residues. The CDR3 sequence: CASSPPWTSGTLYNEQFF. As DNA, the CDR3 is TGTGCCAGCAGCCCGCCATGGACTAGCGGGACCTTATACAATGAGCAGTTCTTC.

In its sample, this clone was seen once. This chain links TRBV10-3 with TRBJ2-2; TRBD2 matches 11 bases. J lost 4 bases, V lost 6 bases, and 10 bases had no gene match. The CDR3 length is 17 residues. CDR1 and CDR2 from the germline V gene are ENHRY and SYGVKD. The CDR3 region has the DNA TGTGCCATCAGCGACCAATCCGGGACTAGCGGCACCGGGGAGCTGTTTTTT. Its translation: CAISDQSGTSGTGELFF.